This T cell receptor (beta chain) was retrieved from a study of cytomegalovirus exposure and HLA in healthy donors. Primers for the PCR totalled 60 Vbeta and 13 Jbeta. Clones were read by immunoSEQ multiplex PCR, and TCRdb kept only the in-frame ones, dropping some. The table for this sample gives around 140,000 clones. The clonotype originates from a man between 18 and 29 years old in good health and CMV-seronegative. Sequences were obtained from PBMCs.

The CDR3: CASSLVQLLTEAFF. The CDR3 region has the DNA TGTGCCAGCAGCTTAGTACAGTTGCTGACTGAAGCTTTCTTT. The chain is built from TRBV11-2 and TRBJ1-1, with no clear D. Germline CDR1 is SGHAT and CDR2 is FQNNGV. The CDR3 is 14 residues long. Between the trimmed V and J ends, which lost 1 base and 5 bases, there was a span of 11 bases.